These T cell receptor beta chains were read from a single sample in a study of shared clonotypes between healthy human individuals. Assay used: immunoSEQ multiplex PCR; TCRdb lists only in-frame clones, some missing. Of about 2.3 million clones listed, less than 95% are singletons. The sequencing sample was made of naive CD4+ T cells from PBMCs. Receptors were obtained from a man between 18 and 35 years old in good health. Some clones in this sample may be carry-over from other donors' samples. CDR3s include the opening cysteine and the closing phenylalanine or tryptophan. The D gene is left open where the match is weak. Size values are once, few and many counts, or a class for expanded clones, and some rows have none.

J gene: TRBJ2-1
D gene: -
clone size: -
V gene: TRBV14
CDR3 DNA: TGTGCCAGCAGTGAGGGAGTACGTGAGCAGTTCTTC
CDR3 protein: CASSEGVREQFF

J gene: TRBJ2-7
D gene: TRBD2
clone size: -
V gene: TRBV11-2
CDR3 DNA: TGTGCCAGCAGCTCCCCGAGCGGGAGCCTCTCCTACGAGCAGTACTTC
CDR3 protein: CASSSPSGSLSYEQYF

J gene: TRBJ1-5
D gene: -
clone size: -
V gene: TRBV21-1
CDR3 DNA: TGTGCCAGTGAAGCGTTGCAGGGCGATCAGCCCCAGCATTTT
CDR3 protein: CASEALQGDQPQHF

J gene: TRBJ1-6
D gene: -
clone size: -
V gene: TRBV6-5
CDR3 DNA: TGTGCCAGCAGTAATCCGATTTCACCCCTCCACTTT
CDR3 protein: CASSNPISPLHF

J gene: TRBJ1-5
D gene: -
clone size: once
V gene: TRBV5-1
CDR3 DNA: TGCGCCAGCAGCTTGGGCCAGAGCAATCAGCCCCAGCATTTT
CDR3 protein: CASSLGQSNQPQHF

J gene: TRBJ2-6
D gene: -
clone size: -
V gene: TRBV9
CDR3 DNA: TGTGCCAGCAGCGTAGTTGGGTCCGGGGCCAACGTCCTGACTTTC
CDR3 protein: CASSVVGSGANVLTF

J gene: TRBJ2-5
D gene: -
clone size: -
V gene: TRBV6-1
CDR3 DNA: TGTGCCAGCAGAGTAGAAGAGACCCAGTACTTC
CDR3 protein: CASRVEETQYF

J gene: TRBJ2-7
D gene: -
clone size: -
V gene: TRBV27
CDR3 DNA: TGTGCCAGCAGTCCCCCCGACAGGTACGAGCAGTACTTC
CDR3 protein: CASSPPDRYEQYF

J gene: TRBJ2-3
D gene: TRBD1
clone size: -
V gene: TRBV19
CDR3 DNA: TGTGCCAGTAGTATACGACAGGGAAGGACGGATACGCAGTATTTT
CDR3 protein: CASSIRQGRTDTQYF

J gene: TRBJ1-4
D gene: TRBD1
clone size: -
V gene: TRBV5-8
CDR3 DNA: TGTGCCAGCAGCTTGACCTGGACAGGGGATGAAAAACTGTTTTTT
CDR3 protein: CASSLTWTGDEKLFF

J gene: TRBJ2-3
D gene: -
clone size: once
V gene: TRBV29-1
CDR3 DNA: TGCAGCGTTGCGGGTCGCGGCACAGATACGCAGTATTTT
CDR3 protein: CSVAGRGTDTQYF

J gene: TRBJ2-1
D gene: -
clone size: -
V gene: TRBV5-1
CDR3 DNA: TGCGCCAGCAGCTTGGGGCAGGGGCCCCTCAATGAGCAGTTCTTC
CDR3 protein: CASSLGQGPLNEQFF

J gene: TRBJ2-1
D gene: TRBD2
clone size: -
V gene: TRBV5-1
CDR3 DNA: TGCGCCAGCAGCAGTCTAGCGGGCTCCTACAATGAGCAGTTCTTC
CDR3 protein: CASSSLAGSYNEQFF

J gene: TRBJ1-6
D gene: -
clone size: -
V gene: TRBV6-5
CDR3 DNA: TGTGCCAGCAGTTACTCGGGGGATTCACCCCTCCACTTT
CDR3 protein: CASSYSGDSPLHF

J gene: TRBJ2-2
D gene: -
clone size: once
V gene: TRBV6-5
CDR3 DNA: TGTGCCAGCAGTCCGGGCACCGGGGAGCTGTTTTTT
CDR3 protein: CASSPGTGELFF

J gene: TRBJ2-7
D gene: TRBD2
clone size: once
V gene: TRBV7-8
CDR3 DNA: TGTGCCAGCAAGATGGGGACTAGCGGCCCATCCAGCTCCTACGAGCAGTACTTC
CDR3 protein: CASKMGTSGPSSSYEQYF

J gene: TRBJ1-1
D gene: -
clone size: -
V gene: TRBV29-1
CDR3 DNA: TGCAGCGTTCGGGGGATGAACACTGAAGCTTTCTTT
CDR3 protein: CSVRGMNTEAFF

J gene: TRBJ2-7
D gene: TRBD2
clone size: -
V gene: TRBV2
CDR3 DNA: TGTGCCAGCAGTGAAGCGTTGGGACTAGCGACTCAGTACTTC
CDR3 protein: CASSEALGLATQYF

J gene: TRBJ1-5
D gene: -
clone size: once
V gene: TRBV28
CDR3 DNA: TGTGCCAGCAGTTTATTTGCAAGGGTCCCCTATTTT
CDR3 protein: CASSLFARVPYF

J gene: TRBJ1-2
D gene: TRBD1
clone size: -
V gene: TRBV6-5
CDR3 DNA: TGTGCCAGCAGTTACGACTGGGGACAGGGACTGAGCTACACCTTC
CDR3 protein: CASSYDWGQGLSYTF

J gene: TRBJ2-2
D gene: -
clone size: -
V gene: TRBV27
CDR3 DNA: TGTGCCAGCAGTTGGTCCGGGTTGGGCACCGGGGAGCTGTTTTTT
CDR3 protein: CASSWSGLGTGELFF

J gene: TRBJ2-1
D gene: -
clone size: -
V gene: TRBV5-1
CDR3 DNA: TGCGCCAGCAGCCACCCAGGTCTGGGCAATGAGCAGTTCTTC
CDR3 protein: CASSHPGLGNEQFF

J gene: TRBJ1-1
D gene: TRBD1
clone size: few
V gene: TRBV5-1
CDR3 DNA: TGCGCCAGCAGCAGGGACAGAAACACTGAAGCTTTCTTT
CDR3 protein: CASSRDRNTEAFF

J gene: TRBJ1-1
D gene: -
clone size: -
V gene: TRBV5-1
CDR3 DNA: TGCGCCAGCAGCCGGGACTCCGGCACCACTGAAGCTTTCTTT
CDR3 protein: CASSRDSGTTEAFF

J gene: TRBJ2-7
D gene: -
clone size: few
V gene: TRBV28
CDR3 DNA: TGTGCCAGCAGTTTACGGGGCTACGAGCAGTACTTC
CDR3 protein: CASSLRGYEQYF

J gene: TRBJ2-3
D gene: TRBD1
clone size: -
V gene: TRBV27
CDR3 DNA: TGTGCCAGCAGTTCTACAGGGGGCGTGCAGTATTTT
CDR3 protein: CASSSTGGVQYF

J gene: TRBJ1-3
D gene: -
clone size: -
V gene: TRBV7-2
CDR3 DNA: TGTGCCAGCAGCTGGAATAAACGAAACACCATATATTTT
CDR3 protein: CASSWNKRNTIYF

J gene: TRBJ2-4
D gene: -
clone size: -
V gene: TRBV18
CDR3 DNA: TGTGCCAGCTCACCACAGAATCAGGGGTCGAACATTCAGTACTTC
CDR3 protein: CASSPQNQGSNIQYF

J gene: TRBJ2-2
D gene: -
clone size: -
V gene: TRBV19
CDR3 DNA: TGTGCCAGTAGTACCCGTTACAGGGTTGGCGGGGAGCTGTTTTTT
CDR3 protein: CASSTRYRVGGELFF

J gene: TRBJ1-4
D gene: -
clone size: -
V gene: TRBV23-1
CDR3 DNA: TGCGCCAGCAGTCAATCGGGACCGCGGAGGCGGAATAATGAAAAACTGTTTTTT
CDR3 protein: CASSQSGPRRRNNEKLFF

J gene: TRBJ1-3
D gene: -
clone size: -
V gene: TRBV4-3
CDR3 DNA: TGCGCCAGCAGCCAGCAGTTGGGTGGAAACACCATATATTTT
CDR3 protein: CASSQQLGGNTIYF

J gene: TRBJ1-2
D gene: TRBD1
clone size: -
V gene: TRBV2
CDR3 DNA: TGTGCCAGCAGTGCTTCGACAGGGGGCAACTATGGCTACACCTTC
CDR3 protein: CASSASTGGNYGYTF

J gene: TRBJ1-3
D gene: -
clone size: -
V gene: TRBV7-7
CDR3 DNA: TGTGCCAGCAGCTCCGGCTCCTCTGGAAACACCATATATTTT
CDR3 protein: CASSSGSSGNTIYF

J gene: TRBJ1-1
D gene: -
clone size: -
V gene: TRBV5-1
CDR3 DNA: TGCGCCAGCAGCTCCCAACCGGTCTCTGAAGCTTTCTTT
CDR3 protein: CASSSQPVSEAFF

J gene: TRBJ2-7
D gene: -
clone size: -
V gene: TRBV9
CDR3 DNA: TGTGCCAGCAGCGTAGGCGACAGGAGCTACTACGAGCAGTACTTC
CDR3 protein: CASSVGDRSYYEQYF

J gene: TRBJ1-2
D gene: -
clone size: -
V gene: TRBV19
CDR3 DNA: TGTGCCAGTAGTATGCAGGTGGTGGCTGGCTACACCTTC
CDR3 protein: CASSMQVVAGYTF

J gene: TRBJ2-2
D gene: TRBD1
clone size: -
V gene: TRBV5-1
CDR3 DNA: TGCGCCAGCAGTTTTGACAGGGGGCCAGGCGGGGAGCTGTTTTTT
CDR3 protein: CASSFDRGPGGELFF

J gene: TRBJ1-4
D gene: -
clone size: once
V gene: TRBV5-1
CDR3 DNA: TGCGCCAGCAGCTTGGAAGGGGCCAGGGTGGGTAATGAAAAACTGTTTTTT
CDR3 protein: CASSLEGARVGNEKLFF

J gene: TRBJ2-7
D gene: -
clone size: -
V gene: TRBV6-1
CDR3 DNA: TGTGCCAGCAGAGTAGGCCCTGTCAGCTACGAGCAGTACTTC
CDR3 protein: CASRVGPVSYEQYF

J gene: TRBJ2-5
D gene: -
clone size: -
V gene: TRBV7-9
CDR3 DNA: TGTGCCAGCAGCGCCGTAGGTGAGACCCAGTACTTC
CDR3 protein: CASSAVGETQYF

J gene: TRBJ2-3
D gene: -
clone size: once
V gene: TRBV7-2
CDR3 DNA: TGTGCCAGCAGCTTAGGGAGGACAGATACGCAGTATTTT
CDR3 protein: CASSLGRTDTQYF

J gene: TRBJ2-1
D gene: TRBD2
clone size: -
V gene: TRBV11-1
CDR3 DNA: TGTGCCAGTAGGGGGACTAGCGGGAAGGATGAGCAGTTCTTC
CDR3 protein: CASRGTSGKDEQFF

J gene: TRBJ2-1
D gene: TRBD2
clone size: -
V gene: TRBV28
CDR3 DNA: TGTGCCAGCAAAGGGCTAGCGGGGTACAATGAGCAGTTCTTC
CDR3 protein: CASKGLAGYNEQFF

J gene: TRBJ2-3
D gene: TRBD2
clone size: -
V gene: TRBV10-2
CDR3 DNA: TGCGCCAGCATGGGGCCTAGCGGGGGGACAGATACGCAGTATTTT
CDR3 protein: CASMGPSGGTDTQYF

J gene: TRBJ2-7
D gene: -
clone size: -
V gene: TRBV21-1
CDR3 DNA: TGTGCCAGCAGCCACCCCGGGACATACGAGCAGTACTTC
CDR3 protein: CASSHPGTYEQYF

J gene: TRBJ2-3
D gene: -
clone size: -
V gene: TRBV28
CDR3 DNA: TGTGCCAGCAGTGAGCCTGGCGCGGAGCGCACAGATACGCAGTATTTT
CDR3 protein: CASSEPGAERTDTQYF

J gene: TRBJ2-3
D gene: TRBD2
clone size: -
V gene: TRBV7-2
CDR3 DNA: TGTGCCAGCAGCTTAGGTGGCGGGAGGTTCGGCACAGATACGCAGTATTTT
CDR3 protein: CASSLGGGRFGTDTQYF

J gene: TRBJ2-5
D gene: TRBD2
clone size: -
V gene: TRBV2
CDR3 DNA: TGTGCCAGCAGGCTAGCGGGAGGGAACCAAGAGACCCAGTACTTC
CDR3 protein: CASRLAGGNQETQYF

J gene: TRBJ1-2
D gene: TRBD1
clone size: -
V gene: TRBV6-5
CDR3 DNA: TGTGCCAGCAGGACGACAGGGTTCTATGGCTACACCTTC
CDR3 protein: CASRTTGFYGYTF

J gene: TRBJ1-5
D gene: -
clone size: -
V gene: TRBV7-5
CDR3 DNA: TGTGTCAGAAGCTCTGCCACAGGGCTTAGCAATCAGCCCCAGCATTTT
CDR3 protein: CVRSSATGLSNQPQHF

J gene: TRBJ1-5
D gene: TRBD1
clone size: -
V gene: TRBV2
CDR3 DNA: TGTGCCAGCAGCTTAACAGGGGGCGGACAGCCCCAGCATTTT
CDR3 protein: CASSLTGGGQPQHF

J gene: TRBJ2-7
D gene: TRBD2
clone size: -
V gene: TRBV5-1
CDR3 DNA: TGCGCCAGCAGCTTGGGTCTAGCGGGAGGTAGCTCCTACGAGCAGTACTTC
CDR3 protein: CASSLGLAGGSSYEQYF

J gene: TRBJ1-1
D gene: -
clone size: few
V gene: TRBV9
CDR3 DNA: TGTGCCAGCAGCCAATCTACTTTCGGTCCCGAAGCTTTCTTT
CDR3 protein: CASSQSTFGPEAFF

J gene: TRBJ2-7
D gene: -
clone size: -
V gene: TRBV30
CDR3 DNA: TGTGCCTGGAGTAGGGCTTACGAGCAGTACTTC
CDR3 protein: CAWSRAYEQYF

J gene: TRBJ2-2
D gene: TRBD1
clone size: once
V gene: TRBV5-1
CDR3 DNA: TGCGCCAGCAGCTTGGCCCAGGGGGCCGGGGAGCTGTTTTTT
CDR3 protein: CASSLAQGAGELFF

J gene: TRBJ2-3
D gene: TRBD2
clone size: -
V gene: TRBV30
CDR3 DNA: TGTGCTGCTGGTGGTAGCGGGAGGTTCACAGATACGCAGTATTTT
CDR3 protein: CAAGGSGRFTDTQYF

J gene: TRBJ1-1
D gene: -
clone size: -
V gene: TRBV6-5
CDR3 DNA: TGTGCCAGCAGTTACTCGTTGACCCAAGAAGCTTTCTTT
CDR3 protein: CASSYSLTQEAFF

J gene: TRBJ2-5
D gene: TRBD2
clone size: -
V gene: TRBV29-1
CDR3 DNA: TGCAGCGTTGAGTCTAGCGGGGAAGAGACCCAGTACTTC
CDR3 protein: CSVESSGEETQYF

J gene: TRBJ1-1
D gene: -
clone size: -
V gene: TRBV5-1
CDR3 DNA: TGCGCCAGCACCACTCGGCCTGGCACTGAAGCTTTCTTT
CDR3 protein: CASTTRPGTEAFF

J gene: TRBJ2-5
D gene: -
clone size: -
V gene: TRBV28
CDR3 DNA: -
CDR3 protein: CASSFLETQYF